Below, 9 T cell receptor beta chains from the same sample are listed, as sequenced in a study of blood T cell repertoires in COVID-19. TCRdb's table, derived via immunoSEQ multiplex PCR, lists solely in-frame clones and lacks some. The profile covers a few hundred thousand clones, with approximately 89% appearing a single time and 1.9% taken by the ten largest. The sequencing input was PBMCs or T cells enriched from blood (not recorded which). Source of these receptors: a woman aged 60-75 years who had recovered from COVID-19.

The V call is TRBV7-3, the J call TRBJ1-3, with D hard to call. The germline V gene has CDR1 SGHTA and CDR2 FQGTGA. The CDR3 sequence is 11 residues long. Trimming cost V 3 bases and J 8 bases, with 5 bases left between them. CDR3 residues: CASSLGDTIYF. In nucleotides, the CDR3 is TGTGCCAGCAGCTTGGGCGACACCATATATTTT.

The chain recombines TRBV28 with TRBJ2-1, with 10 nucleotides matching TRBD2. Germline-derived CDR1 and CDR2 are MDHEN and SYDVKM. CDR3 size: 16 residues. The V segment lost 7 bases and the J segment 0 bases; nucleotides outside the gene matches: 6. The CDR3 region is CASTLERGGSYNEQFF. In DNA, the CDR3 is TGTGCCAGCACTCTAGAGCGGGGGGGCTCCTACAATGAGCAGTTCTTC.

The rearrangement links TRBV30 to TRBJ2-2, with D hard to call. From germline, CDR1 is GTSNPN and CDR2 SVGIG (reference sequence). This CDR3 is 15 amino acids long. Trimming cost V 0 bases and J 2 bases, with 10 bases left between them. The CDR3 nucleotides are TGTGCCTGGAGTGTGCCTAATCCTAACACCGGGGAGCTGTTTTTT. It codes for CAWSVPNPNTGELFF.

This chain connects TRBV29-1 to TRBJ1-2, with TRBD1 matching 7 bases. J was trimmed by 3 bases and V by 8 bases; bases with no gene match: 15. The CDR3 runs to 15 residues. Germline CDR1 reads SQVTM; CDR2 reads ANQGSEA. For the CDR3, the DNA is TGCAGCATCTTCCTGGGGGACAGCCTATACTATGGCTACACCTTC. Its translation is CSIFLGDSLYYGYTF.

Note on this clone: The junction departs from the called germline gene at one end, perhaps through a read error. The same CDR3 can be traced to other DNA sequences in this sample. V usage is TRBV11-1 and J usage is TRBJ1-6; D not resolved. The CDR3 has 12 residues. Germline CDR1 is SGHAT and CDR2 is FQDESV (reference sequence). CDR3 DNA sequence: TGTGCCAGCAGCACGAACAATTCCCCCCTCCACTTT. Protein sequence: CASSTNNSPLHF.

The J gene is TRBJ2-3, the V gene TRBV24-1, with TRBD2 as a possible D gene (5 bases). Germline CDR1 is KGHDR and CDR2 is SFDVKD. The germline V and J ends were trimmed by 5 bases and 2 bases, with 13 bases remaining between them. The CDR3 runs 15 residues. CDR3 sequence (DNA): TGTGCCACCAGTGCCATCGGGGATTCCACAGATACGCAGTATTTT. It specifies CATSAIGDSTDTQYF.

A word on this clone: The same CDR3 can be traced to other DNA sequences in this sample. The chain has TRBV28 and TRBJ1-5; a weak D match, TRBD1 (6 bases). V lost 2 bases, J lost 7 bases, and 12 bases lay in between. This CDR3 region has 14 residues. Germline assignment: CDR1 MDHEN and CDR2 SYDVKM. CDR3 sequence reads: CASSLLQGRQPQHF. The CDR3 nucleotides read TGTGCCAGCAGTTTACTACAGGGCAGGCAGCCCCAGCATTTT.

This clone was seen only a few times. The chain recombines TRBV19 with TRBJ2-1; D might be TRBD1 (7 bases). Trimming pared 4 bases from V and 9 bases from J, leaving 19 bases between. This CDR3 spans 15 amino acids. Germline CDR1 reads LNHDA; CDR2 reads SQIVND (reference sequence). CDR3 in amino acids: CASSKVGGGLREQFF. The DNA of the CDR3 is TGTGCCAGTAGTAAGGTCGGAGGGGGCTTGCGTGAGCAGTTCTTC. Filled out from reference TRBV19 and TRBJ2-1, the complete variable domain reads DGGITQSPKYLFRKEGQNVTLSCEQNLNHDAMYWYRQDPGQGLRLIYYSQIVNDFQKGDIAEGYSVSREKKESFPLTVTSAQKNPTAFYLCASSKVGGGLREQFFGPGTRLTVL.

The CDR3 nucleotides read TGTGCCAGCAGCTTTCTAGCGGGAGGGGTAGAGCAGTTCTTC. Its translation is CASSFLAGGVEQFF. The chain links TRBV7-9 to TRBJ2-1; 12 positions match TRBD2. Germline assignment: CDR1 SEHNR and CDR2 FQNEAQ (reference sequence). With V trimmed by 3 bases and J by 10 bases, 4 bases remained unmatched. This CDR3 is 14 amino acids long.